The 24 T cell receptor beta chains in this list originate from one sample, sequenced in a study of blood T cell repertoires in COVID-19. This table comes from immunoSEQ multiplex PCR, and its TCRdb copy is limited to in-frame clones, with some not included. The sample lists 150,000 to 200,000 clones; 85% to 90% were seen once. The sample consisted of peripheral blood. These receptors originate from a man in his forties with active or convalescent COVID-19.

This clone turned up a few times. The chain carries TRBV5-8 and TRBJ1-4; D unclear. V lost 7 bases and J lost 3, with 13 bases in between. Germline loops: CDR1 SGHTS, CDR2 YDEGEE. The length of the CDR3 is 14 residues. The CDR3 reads CASRREIANEKLFF. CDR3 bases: TGTGCCAGCCGGAGGGAGATTGCTAATGAAAAACTGTTTTTT.

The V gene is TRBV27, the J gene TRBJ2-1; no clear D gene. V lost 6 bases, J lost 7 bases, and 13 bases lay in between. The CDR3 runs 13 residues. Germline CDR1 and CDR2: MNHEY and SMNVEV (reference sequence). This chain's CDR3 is CASRVPSRNEQFF. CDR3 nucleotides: TGTGCCAGCAGAGTTCCGAGCCGGAATGAGCAGTTCTTC.

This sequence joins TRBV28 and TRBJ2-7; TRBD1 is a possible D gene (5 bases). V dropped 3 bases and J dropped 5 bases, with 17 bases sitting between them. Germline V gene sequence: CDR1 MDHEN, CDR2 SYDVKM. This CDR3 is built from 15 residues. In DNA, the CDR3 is TGTGCCAGCAGTTTGTTGGCCCGAAACAGGAACGAGCAGTACTTC. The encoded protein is CASSLLARNRNEQYF. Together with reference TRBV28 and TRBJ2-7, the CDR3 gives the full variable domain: DVKVTQSSRYLVKRTGEKVFLECVQDMDHENMFWYRQDPGLGLRLIYFSYDVKMKEKGDIPEGYSVSREKKERFSLILESASTNQTSMYLCASSLLARNRNEQYFGPGTRLTVT.

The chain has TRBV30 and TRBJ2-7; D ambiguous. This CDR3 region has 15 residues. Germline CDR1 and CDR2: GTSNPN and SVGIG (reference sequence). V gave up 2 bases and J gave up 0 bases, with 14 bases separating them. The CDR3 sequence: CAWSQELSLSYEQYF. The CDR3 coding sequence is TGTGCCTGGAGTCAAGAACTATCTCTCTCCTACGAGCAGTACTTC.

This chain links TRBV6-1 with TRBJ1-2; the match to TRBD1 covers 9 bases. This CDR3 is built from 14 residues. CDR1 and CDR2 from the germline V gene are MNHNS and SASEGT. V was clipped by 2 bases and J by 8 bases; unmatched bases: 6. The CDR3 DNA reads TGTGCCAGCAGTGAAATCGGGGACAGGGAAGGCTACACCTTC. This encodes CASSEIGDREGYTF.

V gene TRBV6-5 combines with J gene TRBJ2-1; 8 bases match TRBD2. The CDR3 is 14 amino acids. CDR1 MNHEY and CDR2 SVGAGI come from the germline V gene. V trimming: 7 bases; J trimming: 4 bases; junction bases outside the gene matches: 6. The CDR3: CASTSLAGYNEQFF. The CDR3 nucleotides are TGTGCCAGCACCTCCCTAGCGGGTTACAATGAGCAGTTCTTC.

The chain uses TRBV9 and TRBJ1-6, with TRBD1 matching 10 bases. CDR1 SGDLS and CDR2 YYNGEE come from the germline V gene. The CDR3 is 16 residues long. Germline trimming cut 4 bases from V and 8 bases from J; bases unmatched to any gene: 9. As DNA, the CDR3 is TGTGCCAGCAGCCTGGGGACAGGGGTTTCCGATTCACCCCTCCACTTT. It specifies CASSLGTGVSDSPLHF.

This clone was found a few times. The CDR3 DNA sequence: TGTGCCAGCAACTCAGACAGGGAAGCTTTCTTT. Protein product: CASNSDREAFF. J is TRBJ1-1 and V is TRBV12-3 or TRBV12-4; a weak D match, TRBD1 (6 bases). The germline V and J ends were trimmed by 7 bases and 8 bases, with 11 bases remaining between them. This CDR3 region has 11 residues.

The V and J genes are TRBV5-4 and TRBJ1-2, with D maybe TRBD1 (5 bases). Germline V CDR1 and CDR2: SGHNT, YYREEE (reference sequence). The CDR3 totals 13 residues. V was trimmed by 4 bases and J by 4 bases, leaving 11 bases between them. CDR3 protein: CASSPSGRYGYTF. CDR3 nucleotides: TGTGCCAGCAGCCCCTCAGGGCGCTATGGCTACACCTTC. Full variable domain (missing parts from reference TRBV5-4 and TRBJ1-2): ETGVTQSPTHLIKTRGQQVTLRCSSQSGHNTVSWYQQALGQGPQFIFQYYREEENGRGNFPPRFSGLQFPNYSSELNVNALELDDSALYLCASSPSGRYGYTFGSGTRLTVV.

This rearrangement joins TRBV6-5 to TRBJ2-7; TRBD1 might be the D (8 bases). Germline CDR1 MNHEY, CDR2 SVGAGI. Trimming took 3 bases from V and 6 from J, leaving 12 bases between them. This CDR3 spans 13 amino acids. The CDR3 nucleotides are TGTGCCAGCAGTTATAACAGGGGGGGCGAGCAGTACTTC. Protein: CASSYNRGGEQYF.

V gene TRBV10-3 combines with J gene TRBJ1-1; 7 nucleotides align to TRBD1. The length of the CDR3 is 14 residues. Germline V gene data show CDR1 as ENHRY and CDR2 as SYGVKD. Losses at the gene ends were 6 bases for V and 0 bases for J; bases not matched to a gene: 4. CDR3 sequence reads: CAIRMTGLNTEAFF. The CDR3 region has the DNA TGTGCCATCAGGATGACAGGGCTGAACACTGAAGCTTTCTTT.

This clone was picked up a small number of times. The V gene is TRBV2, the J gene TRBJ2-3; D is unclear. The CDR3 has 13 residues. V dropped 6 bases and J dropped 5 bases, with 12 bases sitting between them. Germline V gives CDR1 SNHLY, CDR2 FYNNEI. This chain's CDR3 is CASRSKWLDTQYF. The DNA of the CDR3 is TGTGCCAGCAGAAGCAAGTGGTTAGATACGCAGTATTTT.

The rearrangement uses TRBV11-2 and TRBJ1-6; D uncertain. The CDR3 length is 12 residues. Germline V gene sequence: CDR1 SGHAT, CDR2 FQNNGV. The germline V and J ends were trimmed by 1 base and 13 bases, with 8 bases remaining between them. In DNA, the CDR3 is TGTGCCAGCAGCTTAGTAGGAGCCCCCCTCCACTTT. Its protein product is CASSLVGAPLHF.

As DNA, the CDR3 is TGCGCCAGCAGCGGGACAGAGCTCACTGAAGCTTTCTTT. Amino acid sequence: CASSGTELTEAFF. This rearrangement joins TRBV5-1 to TRBJ1-1, with TRBD1 identical over 7 bases. There are 13 residues in the CDR3. Germline assignment: CDR1 SGHRS and CDR2 YFSETQ. Trimming at V came to 4 bases and at J to 4 bases, leaving 4 bases not matched to a gene.

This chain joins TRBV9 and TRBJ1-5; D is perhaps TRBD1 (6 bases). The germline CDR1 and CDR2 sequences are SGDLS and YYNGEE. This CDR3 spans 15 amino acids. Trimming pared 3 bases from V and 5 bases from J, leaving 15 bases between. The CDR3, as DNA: TGTGCCAGCAGCGCCCGCGGGGGGGCCTATCAGCCCCAGCATTTT. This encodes CASSARGGAYQPQHF.

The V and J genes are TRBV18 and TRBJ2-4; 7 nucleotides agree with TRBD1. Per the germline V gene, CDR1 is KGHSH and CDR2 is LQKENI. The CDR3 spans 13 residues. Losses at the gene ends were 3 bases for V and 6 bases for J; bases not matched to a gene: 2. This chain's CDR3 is CASSPDRVNIQYF. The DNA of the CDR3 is TGTGCCAGCTCACCTGACAGGGTAAACATTCAGTACTTC. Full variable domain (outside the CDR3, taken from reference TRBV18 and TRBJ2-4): NAGVMQNPRHLVRRRGQEARLRCSPMKGHSHVYWYRQLPEEGLKFMVYLQKENIIDESGMPKERFSAEFPKEGPSILRIQQVVRGDSAAYFCASSPDRVNIQYFGAGTRLSVL.

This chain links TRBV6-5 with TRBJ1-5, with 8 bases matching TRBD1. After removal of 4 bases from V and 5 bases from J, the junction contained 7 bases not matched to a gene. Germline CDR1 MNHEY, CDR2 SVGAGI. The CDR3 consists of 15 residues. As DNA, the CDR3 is TGTGCCAGCAGTTTCGGACAGGGAAGAGATCAGCCCCAGCATTTT. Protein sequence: CASSFGQGRDQPQHF.

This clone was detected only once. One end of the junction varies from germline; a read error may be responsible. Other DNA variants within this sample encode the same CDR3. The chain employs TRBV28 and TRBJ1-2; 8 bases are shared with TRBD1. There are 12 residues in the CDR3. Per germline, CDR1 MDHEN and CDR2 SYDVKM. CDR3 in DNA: TGTGCTAGCAGCAACCTTGCCGGGACAGGACTTTTC. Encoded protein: CASSNLAGTGLF.

The CDR3 is CASSHTGGATAETQYF. Written as DNA, the CDR3 is TGCGCCAGCAGTCATACGGGGGGGGCAACGGCAGAGACCCAGTACTTC. The rearrangement uses TRBV23-1 and TRBJ2-5, with 8 bases that match TRBD2. TRBV23-1 counts as an open reading frame of uncertain function. With 3 bases clipped from V and 4 bases from J, the junction kept 10 bases outside the gene matches. CDR3 length: 16 amino acids.

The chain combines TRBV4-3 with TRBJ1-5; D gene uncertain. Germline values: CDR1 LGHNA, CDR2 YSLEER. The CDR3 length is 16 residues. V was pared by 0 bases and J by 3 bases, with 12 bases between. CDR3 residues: CASSQDFTHSNQPQHF. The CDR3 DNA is TGCGCCAGCAGCCAAGATTTCACGCACTCCAATCAGCCCCAGCATTTT.

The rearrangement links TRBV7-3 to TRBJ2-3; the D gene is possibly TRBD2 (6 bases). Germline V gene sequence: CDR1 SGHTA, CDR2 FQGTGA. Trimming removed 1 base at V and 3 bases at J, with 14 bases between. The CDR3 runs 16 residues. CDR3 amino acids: CASSLRGSGGTDTQYF. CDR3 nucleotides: TGTGCCAGCAGCTTAAGGGGTAGCGGTGGGACAGATACGCAGTATTTT.

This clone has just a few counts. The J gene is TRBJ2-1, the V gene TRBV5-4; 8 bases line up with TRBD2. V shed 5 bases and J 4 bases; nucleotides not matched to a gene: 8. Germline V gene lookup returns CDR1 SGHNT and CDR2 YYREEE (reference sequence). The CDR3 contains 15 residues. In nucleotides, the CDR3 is TGTGCCAGCAGGCCCAGCGGGGGATCTTACAATGAGCAGTTCTTC. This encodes CASRPSGGSYNEQFF.

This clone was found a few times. DNA for the CDR3: TGTGCCAGCAGCTTTTCATCCGACAGGGCCCAGCCCCAGCATTTT. Protein sequence: CASSFSSDRAQPQHF. The V call is TRBV7-2, the J call TRBJ1-5; 7 bases line up with TRBD1. The trim removed 3 bases at V and 7 bases at J, leaving 9 bases unmatched. The germline V gene encodes CDR1 SGHTA and CDR2 FQGNSA. The CDR3 contains 15 residues. Complete variable domain (other parts from reference TRBV7-2 and TRBJ1-5): GAGVSQSPSNKVTEKGKDVELRCDPISGHTALYWYRQSLGQGLEFLIYFQGNSAPDKSGLPSDRFSAERTGGSVSTLTIQRTQQEDSAVYLCASSFSSDRAQPQHFGDGTRLSIL.

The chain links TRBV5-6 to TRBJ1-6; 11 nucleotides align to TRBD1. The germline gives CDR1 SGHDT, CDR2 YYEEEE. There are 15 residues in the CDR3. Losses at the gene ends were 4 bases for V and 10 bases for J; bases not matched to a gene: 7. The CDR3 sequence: CASSPRDRGVSPLHF. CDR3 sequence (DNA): TGTGCCAGCAGCCCCCGGGACAGGGGGGTCTCACCCCTCCACTTT.